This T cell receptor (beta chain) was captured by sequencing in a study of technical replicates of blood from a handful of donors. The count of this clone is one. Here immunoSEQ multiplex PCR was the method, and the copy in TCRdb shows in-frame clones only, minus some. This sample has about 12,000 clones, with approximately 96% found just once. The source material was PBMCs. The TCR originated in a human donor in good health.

The CDR3 sequence: CASNGDTGELFF. CDR3 nucleotides: TGTGCCAGCAATGGAGACACCGGGGAGCTGTTTTTT. The chain joins TRBV27 to TRBJ2-2; D uncertain. This CDR3 region has 12 residues. Trimming took off 7 bases at V and 3 bases at J, with 6 bases between the two ends. Germline CDR1 and CDR2: MNHEY and SMNVEV (reference sequence).